These 24 T cell receptor beta chains originate from one sample sequenced in a study of T cells in Graves' hyperthyroidism and ophthalmopathy. Authors of the study amplified TCR beta CDR3 regions from RNA transcripts. During a first-round RT-PCR of the TCR CDR3, the HTBI primer set was used. TCRdb redid the calling of the multiplex PCR reads with MiXCR, one entry per CDR3 protein. In the table there are fewer than 400,000 distinct CDR3 sequences, over 12% of which are singletons. Sequenced: blood. All receptors derive from a man aged 50 to 60 with Graves' ophthalmopathy.

This clonotype was seen a single time. V gene TRBV15 combines with J gene TRBJ2-1; TRBD2 might be the D (6 bases). Germline V gene data show CDR1 as LNHNV and CDR2 as YYDKDF (reference sequence). V was trimmed by 3 bases and J by 12 bases, leaving 15 bases between them. The CDR3 is 13 amino acids. CDR3 residues: CATSRDPGVAQFF. In DNA form, the CDR3 reads TGTGCCACCAGCAGGGATCCGGGGGTCGCGCAGTTCTTC.

The chain employs TRBV9 and TRBJ2-1; 11 nucleotides match TRBD2. V was clipped by 2 bases and J by 7 bases; unmatched bases: 8. The CDR3 sequence is 16 residues long. In germline, CDR1 is SGDLS, CDR2 YYNGEE. This chain's CDR3 is CASSVLAGGPGNEQFF. The DNA of the CDR3 is TGTGCCAGCAGCGTCTTAGCGGGAGGGCCTGGTAATGAGCAGTTCTTC.

This chain joins TRBV28 and TRBJ2-5, with TRBD1 matching over 7 bases. Germline V gene sequence: CDR1 MDHEN, CDR2 SYDVKM. There are 11 residues in the CDR3. CDR3 coding DNA: TGTGTAATACAGGGGCAAGAGACCCAGTACTTC. Protein sequence: CVIQGQETQYF.

The table lists this clonotype with many counts. The chain couples TRBV7-8 to TRBJ1-3; D is undetermined. The CDR3 totals 13 residues. From germline, CDR1 is SGHVS and CDR2 FQNEAQ. V was pared by 4 bases and J by 5 bases, with 9 bases between. The CDR3 is CASSSLGRNTIYF. CDR3 bases: TGTGCCAGCAGCTCCCTCGGGCGAAACACCATATATTTT.

This clonotype has ten or more counts. The chain is built from TRBV7-9 and TRBJ2-1; 11 nucleotides align to TRBD2. Germline loops: CDR1 SEHNR, CDR2 FQNEAQ (reference sequence). This CDR3 is built from 18 residues. V shed 1 base, J shed 6 bases, and the junction held 11 bases outside the gene matches. This CDR3 reads CASSLGLAGGFWGNEQFF. CDR3 DNA sequence: TGTGCCAGCAGCTTAGGGCTAGCGGGAGGCTTTTGGGGCAATGAGCAGTTCTTC.

This clonotype appeared many times. The rearrangement links TRBV5-1 to TRBJ1-1; D is possibly TRBD1 (6 bases). CDR1 and CDR2 from the germline V gene are SGHRS and YFSETQ. CDR3 size: 15 residues. Trimming stripped 0 bases from V and 3 bases from J, with 12 bases between. This CDR3 reads CASSLDPGADTEAFF. In DNA form, the CDR3 reads TGCGCCAGCAGCTTGGACCCAGGGGCGGACACTGAAGCTTTCTTT.

This clonotype was counted at least ten times. The V and J genes are TRBV30 and TRBJ1-1; D remains unclear. V was shortened by 4 bases and J by 5 bases, with 17 bases between the two germline ends. Germline V lookup: CDR1 GTSNPN, CDR2 SVGIG (reference sequence). The CDR3 consists of 14 residues. This CDR3 reads CAWNGLRARTEAFF. CDR3 sequence (DNA): TGTGCCTGGAATGGTTTGAGGGCGAGGACTGAAGCTTTCTTT.

This clonotype turned up a few times. This chain connects TRBV7-9 to TRBJ2-1; TRBD2 aligns across 9 bases. J was trimmed by 5 bases and V by 4 bases; bases with no gene match: 3. This CDR3 region has 14 residues. The germline V gene has CDR1 SEHNR and CDR2 FQNEAQ (reference sequence). The CDR3 nucleotides are TGTGCCAGCAGCTCTTCTAGCGGGAACAATGAGCAGTTCTTC. Protein: CASSSSSGNNEQFF.

The J gene is TRBJ2-7, the V gene TRBV5-1, with 7 bases identical to TRBD1. V was clipped by 10 bases and J by 0 bases; unmatched bases: 10. The CDR3 loop spans 14 amino acids. CDR1 and CDR2 (germline): SGHRS, YFSETQ. The CDR3 bases are TGCGCCGGCTTCGAGACAGGGATCTCCTACGAGCAGTACTTC. Residues: CAGFETGISYEQYF.

There are many counts of this clonotype. The rearrangement uses TRBV3-1 and TRBJ2-5; weak D call: TRBD2 (6 bases). Germline CDR1 LGHDT, CDR2 YNNKEL (reference sequence). The CDR3 is 17 residues long. The ends were cut back, 0 bases at V and 0 bases at J, with 14 bases in the middle. The CDR3 DNA reads as TGTGCCAGCAGCCAAGATCGACGGGGGTTATACCAAGAGACCCAGTACTTC. Protein sequence: CASSQDRRGLYQETQYF.

The CDR3: CAWSVPGTDTQYF. The CDR3 DNA reads TGTGCCTGGAGTGTCCCCGGGACAGATACGCAGTATTTT. The genes are TRBV30 and TRBJ2-3, with D hard to call. The germline gives CDR1 GTSNPN, CDR2 SVGIG (reference sequence). This CDR3 has 13 amino acids. Trimming left V 0 bases short and J 3 bases short, with 7 bases between.

This clonotype was observed at least ten times. V usage is TRBV2 and J usage is TRBJ1-5; D is undetermined. Trimming cost V 3 bases and J 0 bases, with 9 bases left between them. CDR3 length: 15 residues. Germline CDR1 reads SNHLY; CDR2 reads FYNNEI. For the CDR3, the DNA is TGTGCCAGCAGTGACCGTCGGGTTAGCAATCAGCCCCAGCATTTT. Translating gives CASSDRRVSNQPQHF.

This clonotype was seen many times. The chain joins TRBV11-3 to TRBJ2-5; TRBD1 aligns across 7 bases. Germline V CDR1 and CDR2: SGHNT, YENEEA. The CDR3 is made up of 13 amino acids. J gave up 4 bases and V 5 bases, and 4 bases lay outside the gene matches. CDR3 nucleotide sequence: TGTGCCAGCAGCACGACAGGGCTAGAGACCCAGTACTTC. Amino acids: CASSTTGLETQYF.

This clonotype was observed many times. V and J are TRBV11-2 and TRBJ2-7; D is perhaps TRBD2 (5 bases). Germline V gene sequence: CDR1 SGHAT, CDR2 FQNNGV. V was trimmed by 5 bases and J by 3 bases, leaving 17 bases between them. The CDR3 is 15 residues long. The CDR3 DNA is TGTGCCAGCAGCCTCAACCCGGGGAATGTCTACGAGCAGTACTTC. Protein product: CASSLNPGNVYEQYF.

This clonotype has more than one count but fewer than ten. This chain uses TRBV19 with TRBJ2-5; D is ambiguous. CDR1 is LNHDA, CDR2 SQIVND, per germline (reference sequence). The V and J ends lost 3 bases and 3 bases respectively, with 8 bases between them. This CDR3 has 13 residues. The CDR3 DNA is TGTGCCAGTAGTATGAGGCGGAAAGAGACCCAGTACTTC. The encoded protein is CASSMRRKETQYF.

In its sample, this clonotype was seen a few times. The chain has TRBV20-1 and TRBJ2-7; D remains ambiguous. Germline assignment: CDR1 DFQATT and CDR2 SNEGSKA (reference sequence). The CDR3 consists of 15 residues. V was trimmed by 3 bases and J by 2 bases, leaving 17 bases between them. CDR3 amino acids: CSARGPRTETYEQYF. The CDR3 DNA sequence: TGCAGTGCTAGGGGCCCCCGGACGGAGACCTACGAGCAGTACTTC.

This clonotype was found a few times. The chain combines TRBV9 with TRBJ1-1; D is unresolved. Germline V gives CDR1 SGDLS, CDR2 YYNGEE. The germline V and J ends were trimmed by 3 bases and 0 bases, with 12 bases remaining between them. The CDR3 runs to 15 residues. CDR3 bases: TGTGCCAGCAGCGCCGACGCCATCATGAACACTGAAGCTTTCTTT. Its translation: CASSADAIMNTEAFF. The entire variable domain, with the rest obtained from reference TRBV9 and TRBJ1-1, is as follows: DSGVTQTPKHLITATGQRVTLRCSPRSGDLSVYWYQQSLDQGLQFLIQYYNGEERAKGNILERFSAQQFPDLHSELNLSSLELGDSALYFCASSADAIMNTEAFFGQGTRLTVV.

Remarks on this clonotype: No conserved phenylalanine or tryptophan ends this CDR3, so it is likely a read error. This chain joins TRBV5-1 and TRBJ2-5, with 7 bases matching TRBD2. This CDR3 has 15 amino acids. J gave up 2 bases and V 0 bases, and 4 bases lay outside the gene matches. Germline values: CDR1 SGHRS, CDR2 YFSETQ. Here the CDR3 reads CASSLEGTKQETQYS. The CDR3, as DNA: TGCGCCAGCAGCTTGGAAGGGACTAAACAAGAGACCCAGTACTCC.

The CDR3 here is CASSIPTGVDTGELFF. CDR3 in DNA: TGTGCCAGTAGTATCCCGACAGGGGTAGACACCGGGGAGCTGTTTTTT. V usage is TRBV19 and J usage is TRBJ2-2; 8 bases agree with TRBD1. Germline CDR1 LNHDA, CDR2 SQIVND (reference sequence). The ends lost 3 bases at V and 3 bases at J; junction bases unmatched: 6. This CDR3 has 16 residues.

This clonotype was counted a few times. The chain uses TRBV5-5 and TRBJ2-1; 7 positions match TRBD1. The CDR3 covers 15 residues. V lost 4 bases, J lost 6 bases, and 10 bases stayed unmatched. The germline gives CDR1 SGHKS, CDR2 YYEKEE (reference sequence). The CDR3 loop reads CASSPGGFRANEQFF. In nucleotides, the CDR3 is TGTGCCAGCAGCCCAGGGGGATTCAGGGCCAATGAGCAGTTCTTC.

The chain employs TRBV4-1 and TRBJ1-3, with D possibly matching TRBD1 (6 bases). Between the trimmed V and J ends, which lost 1 base and 5 bases, there was a span of 18 bases. The CDR3 is made up of 17 amino acids. CDR1 and CDR2 (germline): MGHRA, YSYEKL. The CDR3 region has the DNA TGCGCCAGCAGCCAAGGCTTGGCAGGGGTGATACGAAACACCATATATTTT. This codes for CASSQGLAGVIRNTIYF.

The rearrangement joins TRBV2 to TRBJ2-7; D may be TRBD1 or TRBD2 (5 bases each). The CDR3 is 11 amino acids. The germline gives CDR1 SNHLY, CDR2 FYNNEI. Trimming took off 11 bases at V and 6 bases at J, with 14 bases between the two ends. CDR3 bases: TGTGCCGGGGCGAGGGACGGCGAGCAGTACTTC. Protein sequence: CAGARDGEQYF.

This clonotype was observed many times. This chain joins TRBV6-1 and TRBJ1-5; 7 positions agree with TRBD1. The CDR3 runs to 15 residues. The J segment lost 2 bases and the V segment lost 6 bases, leaving 7 bases of the junction unmatched. Germline lookup yields CDR1 MNHNS and CDR2 SASEGT. The CDR3 sequence is CASRESGGGNQPQHF. Here the CDR3 DNA reads TGTGCCAGCAGGGAATCAGGGGGTGGCAATCAGCCCCAGCATTTT.

The chain is built from TRBV6-5 and TRBJ2-7; D is uncertain. The V gene's germline CDR1 is MNHEY and CDR2 SVGAGI. V dropped 4 bases and J dropped 5 bases, with 9 bases sitting between them. There are 12 residues in the CDR3. CDR3 nucleotide sequence: TGTGCCAGCAGTTCAGGTGTTCACGAGCAGTACTTC. This codes for CASSSGVHEQYF.